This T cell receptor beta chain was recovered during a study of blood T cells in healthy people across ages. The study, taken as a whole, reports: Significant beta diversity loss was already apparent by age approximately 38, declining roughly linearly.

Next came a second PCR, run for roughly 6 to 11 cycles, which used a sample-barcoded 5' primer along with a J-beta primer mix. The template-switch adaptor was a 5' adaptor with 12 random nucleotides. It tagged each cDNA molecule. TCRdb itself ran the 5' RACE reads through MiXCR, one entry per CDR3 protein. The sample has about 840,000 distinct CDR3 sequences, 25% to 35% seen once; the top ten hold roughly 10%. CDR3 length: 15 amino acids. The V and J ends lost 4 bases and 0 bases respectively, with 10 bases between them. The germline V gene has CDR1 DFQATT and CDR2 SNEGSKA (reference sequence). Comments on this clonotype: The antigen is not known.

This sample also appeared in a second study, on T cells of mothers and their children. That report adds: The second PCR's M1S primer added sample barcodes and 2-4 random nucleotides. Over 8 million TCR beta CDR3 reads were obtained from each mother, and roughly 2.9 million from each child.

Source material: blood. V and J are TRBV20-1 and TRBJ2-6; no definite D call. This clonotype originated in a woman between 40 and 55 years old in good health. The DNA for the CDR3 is TGCAGTGCTAAAAGGTTTTCCTCTGGGGCCAACGTCCTGACTTTC. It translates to CSAKRFSSGANVLTF.